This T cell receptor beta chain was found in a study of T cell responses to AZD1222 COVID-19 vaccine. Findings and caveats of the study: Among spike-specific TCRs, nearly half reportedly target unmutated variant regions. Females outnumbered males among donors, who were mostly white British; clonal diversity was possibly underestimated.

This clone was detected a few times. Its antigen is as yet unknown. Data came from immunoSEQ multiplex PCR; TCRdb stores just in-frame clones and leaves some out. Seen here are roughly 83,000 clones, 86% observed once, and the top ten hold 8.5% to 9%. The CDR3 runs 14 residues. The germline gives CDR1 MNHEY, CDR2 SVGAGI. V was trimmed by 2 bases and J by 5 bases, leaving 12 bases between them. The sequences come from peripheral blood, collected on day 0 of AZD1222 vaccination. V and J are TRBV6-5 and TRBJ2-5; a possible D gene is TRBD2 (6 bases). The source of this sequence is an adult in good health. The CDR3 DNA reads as TGTGCCAGCAGTTACACCCCGGGAGTGGAGACCCAGTACTTC. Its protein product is CASSYTPGVETQYF.